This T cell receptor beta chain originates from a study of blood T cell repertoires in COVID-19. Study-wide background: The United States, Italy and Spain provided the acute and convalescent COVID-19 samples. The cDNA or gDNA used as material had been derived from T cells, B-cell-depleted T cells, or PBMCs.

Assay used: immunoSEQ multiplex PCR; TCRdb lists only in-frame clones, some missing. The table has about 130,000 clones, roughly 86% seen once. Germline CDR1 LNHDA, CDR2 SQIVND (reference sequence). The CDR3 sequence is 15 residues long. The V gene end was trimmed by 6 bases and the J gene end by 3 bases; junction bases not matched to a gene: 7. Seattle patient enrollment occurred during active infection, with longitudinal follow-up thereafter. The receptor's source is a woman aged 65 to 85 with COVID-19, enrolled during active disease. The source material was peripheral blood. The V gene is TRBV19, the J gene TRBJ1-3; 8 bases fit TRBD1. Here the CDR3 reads CASSRGQDIGNTIYF. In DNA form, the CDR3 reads TGTGCCAGTAGCAGGGGACAGGACATTGGAAACACCATATATTTT.